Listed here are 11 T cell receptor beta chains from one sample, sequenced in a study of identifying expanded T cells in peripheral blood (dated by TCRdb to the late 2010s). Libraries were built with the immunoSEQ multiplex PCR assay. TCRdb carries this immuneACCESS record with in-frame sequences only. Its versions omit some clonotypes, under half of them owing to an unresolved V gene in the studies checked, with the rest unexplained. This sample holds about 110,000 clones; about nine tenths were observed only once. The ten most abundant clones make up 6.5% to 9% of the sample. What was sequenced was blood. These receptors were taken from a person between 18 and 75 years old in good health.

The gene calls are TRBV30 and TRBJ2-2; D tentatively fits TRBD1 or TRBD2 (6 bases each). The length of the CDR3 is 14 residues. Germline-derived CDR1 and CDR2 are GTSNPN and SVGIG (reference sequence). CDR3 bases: TGTGCAGCCGGTGGGGGGCGTTCCACCGGGGAGCTGTTTTTT. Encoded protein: CAAGGGRSTGELFF.

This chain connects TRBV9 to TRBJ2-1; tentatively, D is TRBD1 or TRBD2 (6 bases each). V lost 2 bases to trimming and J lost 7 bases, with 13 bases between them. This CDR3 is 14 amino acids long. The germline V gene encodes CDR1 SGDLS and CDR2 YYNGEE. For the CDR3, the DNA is TGTGCCAGCAGCGTTTTGGGGGGCGGTAATGAGCAGTTCTTC. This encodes CASSVLGGGNEQFF.

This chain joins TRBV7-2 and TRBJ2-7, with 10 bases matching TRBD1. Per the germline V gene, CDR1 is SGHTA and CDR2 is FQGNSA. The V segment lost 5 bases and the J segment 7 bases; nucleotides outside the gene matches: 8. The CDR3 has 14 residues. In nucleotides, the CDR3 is TGTGCCAGCAGCCCTAACGGACAGGGGGGGGAGCAGTACTTC. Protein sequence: CASSPNGQGGEQYF.

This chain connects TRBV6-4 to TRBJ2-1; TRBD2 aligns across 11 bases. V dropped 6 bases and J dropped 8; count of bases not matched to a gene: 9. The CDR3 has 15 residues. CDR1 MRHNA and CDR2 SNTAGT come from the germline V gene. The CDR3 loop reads CASSEGLADLDEQFF. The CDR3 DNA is TGTGCCAGCAGCGAGGGACTAGCGGACTTAGATGAGCAGTTCTTC.

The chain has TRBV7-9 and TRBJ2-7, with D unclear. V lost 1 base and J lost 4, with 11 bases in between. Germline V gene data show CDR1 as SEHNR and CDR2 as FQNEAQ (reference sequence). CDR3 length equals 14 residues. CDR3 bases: TGTGCCAGCAGCTTAGAGGGATTTTCTTACGAGCAGTACTTC. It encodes CASSLEGFSYEQYF.

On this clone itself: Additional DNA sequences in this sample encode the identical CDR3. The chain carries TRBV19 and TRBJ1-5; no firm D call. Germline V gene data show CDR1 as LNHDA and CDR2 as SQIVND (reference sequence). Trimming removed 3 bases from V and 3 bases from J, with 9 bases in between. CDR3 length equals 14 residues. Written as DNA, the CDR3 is TGTGCCAGTAGTATCAAAGGGTCCAATCAGCCCCAGCATTTT. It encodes CASSIKGSNQPQHF.

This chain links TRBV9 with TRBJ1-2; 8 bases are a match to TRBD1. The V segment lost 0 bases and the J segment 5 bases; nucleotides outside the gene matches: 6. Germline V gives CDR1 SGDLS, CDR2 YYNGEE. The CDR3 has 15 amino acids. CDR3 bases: TGTGCCAGCAGCGTAGGGGGGACAGGAGGGTATGGCTACACCTTC. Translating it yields CASSVGGTGGYGYTF.

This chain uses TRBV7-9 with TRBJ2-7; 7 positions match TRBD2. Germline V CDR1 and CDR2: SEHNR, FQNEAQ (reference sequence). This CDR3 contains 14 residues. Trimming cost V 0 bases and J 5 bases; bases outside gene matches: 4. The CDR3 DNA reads TGTGCCAGCAGCTTAGCGGGAGGGACTAACGAGCAGTACTTC. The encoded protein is CASSLAGGTNEQYF.

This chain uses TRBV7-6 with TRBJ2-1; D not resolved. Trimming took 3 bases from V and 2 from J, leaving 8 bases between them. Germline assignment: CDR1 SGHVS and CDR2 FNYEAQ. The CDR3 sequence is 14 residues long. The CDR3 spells CASSLDQAYNEQFF. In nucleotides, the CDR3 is TGTGCCAGCAGCTTGGACCAAGCCTACAATGAGCAGTTCTTC.

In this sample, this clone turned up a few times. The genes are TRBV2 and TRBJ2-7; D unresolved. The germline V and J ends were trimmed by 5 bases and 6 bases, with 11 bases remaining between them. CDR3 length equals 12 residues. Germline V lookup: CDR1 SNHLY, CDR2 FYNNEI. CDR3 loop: CASSTSSLEQYF. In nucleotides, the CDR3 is TGTGCCAGCAGTACGAGCAGCCTCGAGCAGTACTTC.

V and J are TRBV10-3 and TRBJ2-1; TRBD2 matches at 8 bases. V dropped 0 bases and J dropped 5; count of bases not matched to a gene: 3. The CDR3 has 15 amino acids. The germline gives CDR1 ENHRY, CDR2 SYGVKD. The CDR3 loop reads CAISESVRGDNEQFF. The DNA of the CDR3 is TGTGCCATCAGTGAGTCGGTGCGGGGGGACAATGAGCAGTTCTTC.